Each of the 10 T cell receptor beta chains below was sequenced from the same sample in a study of blood T cell repertoires in COVID-19. Assay used: immunoSEQ multiplex PCR; TCRdb lists only in-frame clones, some missing. The sample includes 47,000 or so clones, roughly four fifths of them seen just once. The sample was peripheral blood. Every receptor here comes from a woman in her fifties or sixties with acute or convalescent COVID-19.

This chain joins TRBV7-9 and TRBJ2-5, with D possibly TRBD2 on 5 matching bases. Germline V gene lookup returns CDR1 SEHNR and CDR2 FQNEAQ (reference sequence). With 4 bases removed from V and 5 bases from J, the gap between germline ends came to 14 bases. The CDR3 extends over 14 amino acids. The CDR3 DNA is TGTGCCAGCAGCTCAGGACCCTTAGCGGAGACCCAGTACTTC. Translating gives CASSSGPLAETQYF.

The chain carries TRBV25-1 and TRBJ2-7, with 11 bases fitting TRBD1. There are 15 residues in the CDR3. J was trimmed by 3 bases and V by 7 bases; bases with no gene match: 8. CDR1 and CDR2 from the germline V gene are MGHDK and SYGVNS. The CDR3 region is CASTRTGTGGYEQYF. CDR3 nucleotides: TGTGCCAGCACCCGAACCGGGACAGGGGGCTACGAGCAGTACTTC.

This chain connects TRBV6-6 to TRBJ2-5; TRBD2 matches 7 bases. The germline CDR1 and CDR2 sequences are MNHNY and SVGAGI (reference sequence). J lost 7 bases, V lost 7 bases, and 12 bases had no gene match. The CDR3 spans 14 residues. CDR3 region: CASIFGGSGGTQYF. DNA of the CDR3: TGTGCCAGCATCTTCGGGGGGAGTGGAGGGACCCAGTACTTC.

The V gene is TRBV7-6, the J gene TRBJ1-1; 7 bases are a match to TRBD1. Trimming at V came to 2 bases and at J to 8 bases, leaving 20 bases not matched to a gene. This CDR3 is 18 amino acids long. The germline gives CDR1 SGHVS, CDR2 FNYEAQ. The CDR3 DNA sequence: TGTGCCAGCAGCTTAAGGTCGAGTCGGACAGGACGTGTAGAGGAAGCTTTCTTT. Amino acids: CASSLRSSRTGRVEEAFF.

The gene calls are TRBV27 and TRBJ2-1; TRBD2 agrees at 8 bases. The V gene's germline CDR1 is MNHEY and CDR2 SMNVEV (reference sequence). V trimming: 5 bases; J trimming: 9 bases; junction bases outside the gene matches: 12. This CDR3 contains 15 residues. The CDR3 sequence is CASSLLPGGAFEQFF. CDR3 in DNA: TGTGCCAGCAGTCTCCTACCCGGGGGGGCTTTTGAGCAGTTCTTC.

This chain uses TRBV29-1 with TRBJ1-1, with TRBD1 matching 12 bases. The CDR3 is 18 residues long. The V gene's germline CDR1 is SQVTM and CDR2 ANQGSEA. J gave up 3 bases and V 3 bases, and 14 bases lay outside the gene matches. CDR3 DNA sequence: TGCAGCGTTGAGACCGGGACAGGGGGCGAGGGGTCGTACACTGAAGCTTTCTTT. Its protein product is CSVETGTGGEGSYTEAFF.

The chain uses TRBV7-3 and TRBJ2-3; 14 positions match TRBD2. Trimming took 6 bases from V and 2 from J; bases not matched to a gene: 7. This CDR3 has 17 residues. CDR1 SGHTA and CDR2 FQGTGA come from the germline V gene. The DNA of the CDR3 is TGTGCCAGCAGTTCGGGACTAGCGGGAGAGTTCACAGATACGCAGTATTTT. It translates to CASSSGLAGEFTDTQYF. The full variable domain, rest sourced from reference TRBV7-3 and TRBJ2-3, is GAGVSQTPSNKVTEKGKYVELRCDPISGHTALYWYRQSLGQGPEFLIYFQGTGAADDSGLPNDRFFAVRPEGSVSTLKIQRTERGDSAVYLCASSSGLAGEFTDTQYFGPGTRLTVL.

The chain's CDR3 is CATSDLQSGRPTDTQYF. CDR3 in DNA: TGTGCCACCAGTGATTTGCAAAGCGGGAGACCTACAGATACGCAGTATTTT. The chain is built from TRBV24-1 and TRBJ2-3, with 8 bases identical to TRBD2. Germline-derived CDR1 and CDR2 are KGHDR and SFDVKD. Trimming removed 0 bases from V and 3 bases from J; junction bases left unmatched: 7. This CDR3 region has 17 residues.

This clone was counted between two and nine times. The chain has TRBV27 and TRBJ1-4, with TRBD1 identical over 7 bases. The junction had 10 bases not matched to a gene; V was cut back by 5 bases and J by 7 bases. CDR3 length: 15 amino acids. Germline V gene sequence: CDR1 MNHEY, CDR2 SMNVEV (reference sequence). The CDR3 region has the DNA TGTGCCAGCAGTAACAGACAGGGCAGAGGTGAAAAACTGTTTTTT. Its protein is CASSNRQGRGEKLFF.

This clone was picked up one time. The rearrangement uses TRBV9 and TRBJ2-1; maybe TRBD1 (5 bases). CDR1 and CDR2 from the germline V gene are SGDLS and YYNGEE. V gave up 4 bases and J gave up 6 bases, with 17 bases separating them. The CDR3 runs 15 residues. The CDR3 protein is CASSPRAMGLNEQFF. Here the CDR3 DNA reads TGTGCCAGCAGCCCCCGGGCTATGGGGCTCAATGAGCAGTTCTTC.